The sample holds many counts of the clone carrying this T cell receptor beta chain. No antigen is known for it. The source of the sample is a study of T-cell reconstitution after alpha-beta-depleted transplantation in children. General study findings and limits: As was reported, about two months after transplant, alpha-beta T cells came from several hundred expanded graft clones. After transplant, high TCRbeta diversity at day 60 in some patients arose from surviving recipient T cells and thymic progenitors. By one year post-transplant, T-cell counts and diversity largely arose from T cells that were newly produced.

Unique molecular identifiers were incorporated into the prepared TCRbeta library. TCRdb passed the PCR reads through MiXCR, listing each CDR3 protein once. The sample lists hundreds of thousands of distinct CDR3 sequences; approximately 11% were seen once. Germline values: CDR1 SGHRS, CDR2 YFSETQ. The CDR3 length is 15 residues. J lost 7 bases, V lost 2 bases, and 6 bases had no gene match. This TCR derives from a child in the first two years of life with acute myeloid leukemia, due to receive a stem cell transplant. The J gene is TRBJ2-1, the V gene TRBV5-1, with 10 bases fitting TRBD2. Sequenced here: PBMCs, sampled before TCRalphabeta/CD19-depleted stem cell transplant. This chain's CDR3 is CASSFISGGNNEQFF. In DNA, the CDR3 is TGCGCCAGCAGCTTTATTAGCGGGGGGAATAATGAGCAGTTCTTC.